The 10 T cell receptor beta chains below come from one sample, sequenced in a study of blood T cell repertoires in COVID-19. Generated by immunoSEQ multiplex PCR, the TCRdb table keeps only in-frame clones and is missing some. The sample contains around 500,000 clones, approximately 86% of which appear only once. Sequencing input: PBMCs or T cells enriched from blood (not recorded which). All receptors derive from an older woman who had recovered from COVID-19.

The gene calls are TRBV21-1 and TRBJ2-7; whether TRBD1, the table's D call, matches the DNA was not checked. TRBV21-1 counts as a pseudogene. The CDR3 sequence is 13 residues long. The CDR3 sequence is CASSKVVRGEQYF. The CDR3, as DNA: TGTGCCAGCAGCAAAGTTGTTAGGGGCGAGCAGTACTTC.

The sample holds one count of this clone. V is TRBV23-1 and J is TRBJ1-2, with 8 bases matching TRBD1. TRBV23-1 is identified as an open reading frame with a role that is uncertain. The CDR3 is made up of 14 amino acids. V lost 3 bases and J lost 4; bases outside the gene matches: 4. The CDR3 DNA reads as TGCGCCAGCAGTCACAGGGGGCATGTCTATGGCTACACCTTC. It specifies CASSHRGHVYGYTF.

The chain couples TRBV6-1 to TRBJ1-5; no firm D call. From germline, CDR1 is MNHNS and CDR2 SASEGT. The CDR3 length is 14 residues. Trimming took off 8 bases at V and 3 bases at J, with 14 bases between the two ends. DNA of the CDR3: TGTGCCAGCCACCTCGGAGGTATCAATCAGCCCCAGCATTTT. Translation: CASHLGGINQPQHF.

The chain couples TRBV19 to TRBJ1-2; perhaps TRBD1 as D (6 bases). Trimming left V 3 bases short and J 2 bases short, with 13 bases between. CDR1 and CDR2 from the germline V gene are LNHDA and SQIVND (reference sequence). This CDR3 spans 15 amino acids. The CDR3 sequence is CASSILNRENYGYTF. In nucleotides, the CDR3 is TGTGCCAGTAGTATCTTAAACAGGGAGAACTATGGCTACACCTTC. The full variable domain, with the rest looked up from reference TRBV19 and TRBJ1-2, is DGGITQSPKYLFRKEGQNVTLSCEQNLNHDAMYWYRQDPGQGLRLIYYSQIVNDFQKGDIAEGYSVSREKKESFPLTVTSAQKNPTAFYLCASSILNRENYGYTFGSGTRLTVV.

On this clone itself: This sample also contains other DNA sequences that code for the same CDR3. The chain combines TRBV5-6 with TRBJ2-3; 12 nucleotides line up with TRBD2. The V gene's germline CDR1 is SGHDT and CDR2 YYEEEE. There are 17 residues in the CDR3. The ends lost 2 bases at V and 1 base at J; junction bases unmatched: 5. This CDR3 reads CASSLSPSGGGTDTQYF. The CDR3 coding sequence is TGTGCCAGCAGCTTAAGTCCTAGCGGGGGGGGCACAGATACGCAGTATTTT. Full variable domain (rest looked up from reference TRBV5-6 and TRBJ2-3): DAGVTQSPTHLIKTRGQQVTLRCSPKSGHDTVSWYQQALGQGPQFIFQYYEEEERQRGNFPDRFSGHQFPNYSSELNVNALLLGDSALYLCASSLSPSGGGTDTQYFGPGTRLTVL.

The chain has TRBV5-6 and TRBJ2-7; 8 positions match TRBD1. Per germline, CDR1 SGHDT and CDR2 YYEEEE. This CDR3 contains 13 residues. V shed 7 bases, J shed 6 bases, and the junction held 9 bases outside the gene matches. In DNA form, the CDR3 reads TGTGCCAGCGGATATGTAGACAGGGGCGAGCAGTACGTC. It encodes CASGYVDRGEQYV.

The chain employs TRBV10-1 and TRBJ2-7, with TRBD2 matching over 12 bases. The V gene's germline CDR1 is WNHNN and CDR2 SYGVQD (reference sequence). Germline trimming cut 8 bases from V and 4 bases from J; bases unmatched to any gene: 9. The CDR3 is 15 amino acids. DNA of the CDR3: TGCGCCAGCCGAAGACTAGCGGGGGATAGTTACGAGCAGTACGTC. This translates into CASRRLAGDSYEQYV.

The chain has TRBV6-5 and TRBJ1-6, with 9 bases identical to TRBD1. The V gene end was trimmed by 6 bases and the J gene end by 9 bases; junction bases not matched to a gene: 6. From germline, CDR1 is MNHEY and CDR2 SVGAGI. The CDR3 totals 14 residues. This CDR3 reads CASRTGTGFSPLHF. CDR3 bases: TGTGCCAGCAGAACCGGGACAGGGTTTTCACCCCTCCACTTT.

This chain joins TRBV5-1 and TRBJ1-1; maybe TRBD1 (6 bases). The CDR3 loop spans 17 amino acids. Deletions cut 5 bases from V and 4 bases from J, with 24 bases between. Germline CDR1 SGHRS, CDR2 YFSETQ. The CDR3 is CASSFTGTTKGTTEAFF. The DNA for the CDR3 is TGCGCCAGCAGTTTCACCGGGACAACGAAGGGGACCACTGAAGCTTTCTTT.

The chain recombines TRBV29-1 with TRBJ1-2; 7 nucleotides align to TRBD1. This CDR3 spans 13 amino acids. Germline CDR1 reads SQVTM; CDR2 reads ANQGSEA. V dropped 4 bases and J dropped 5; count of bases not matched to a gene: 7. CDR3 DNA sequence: TGCAGCGTTGGGACCGGGACAGCTTATGGCTACACCTTC. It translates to CSVGTGTAYGYTF.